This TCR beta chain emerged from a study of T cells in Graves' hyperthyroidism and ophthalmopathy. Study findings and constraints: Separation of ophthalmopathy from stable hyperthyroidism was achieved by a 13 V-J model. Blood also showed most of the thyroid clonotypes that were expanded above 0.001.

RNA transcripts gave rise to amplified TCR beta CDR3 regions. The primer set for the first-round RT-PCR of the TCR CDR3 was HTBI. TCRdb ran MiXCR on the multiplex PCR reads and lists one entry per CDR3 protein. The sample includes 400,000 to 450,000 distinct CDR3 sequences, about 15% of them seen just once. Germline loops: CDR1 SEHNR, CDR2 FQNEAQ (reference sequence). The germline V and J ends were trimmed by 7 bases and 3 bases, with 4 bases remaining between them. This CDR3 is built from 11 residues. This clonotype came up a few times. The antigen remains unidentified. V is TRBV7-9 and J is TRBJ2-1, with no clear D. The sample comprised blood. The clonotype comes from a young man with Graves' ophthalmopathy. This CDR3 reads CASIRYNEQFF. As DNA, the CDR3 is TGTGCCAGCATACGCTACAATGAGCAGTTCTTC.